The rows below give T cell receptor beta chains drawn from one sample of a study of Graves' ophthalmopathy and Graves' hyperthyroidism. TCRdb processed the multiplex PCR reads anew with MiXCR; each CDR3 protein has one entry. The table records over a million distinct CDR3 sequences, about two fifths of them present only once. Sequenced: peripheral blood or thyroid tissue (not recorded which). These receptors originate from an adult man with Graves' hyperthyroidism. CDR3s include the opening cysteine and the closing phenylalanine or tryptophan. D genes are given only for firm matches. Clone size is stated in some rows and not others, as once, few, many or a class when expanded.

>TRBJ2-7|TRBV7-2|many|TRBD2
CASSTRAGRALPEQYF
TGTGCCAGCAGCACCCGAGCGGGGAGGGCCCTCCCCGAGCAGTACTTC
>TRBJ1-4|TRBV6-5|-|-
CASKGQGYEKLFF
TGTGCCAGTAAGGGCCAGGGTTATGAAAAACTGTTTTTT
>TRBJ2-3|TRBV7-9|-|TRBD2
CASSLGLARDTDTQYF
TGTGCCAGCAGCTTAGGACTAGCGCGAGACACAGATACGCAGTATTTT
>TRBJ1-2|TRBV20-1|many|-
CSARDIQGYGYTF
TGCAGTGCTAGAGATATCCAGGGCTATGGCTACACCTTC
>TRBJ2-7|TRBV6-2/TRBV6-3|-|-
CASSYPNNYEQYF
TGTGCCAGCAGTTACCCTAACAACTACGAGCAGTACTTC
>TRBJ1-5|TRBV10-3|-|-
CASSLAGRYNQPQHF
TGTGCCAGCAGTTTAGCGGGGAGGTATAATCAGCCCCAGCATTTT
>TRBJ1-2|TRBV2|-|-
CASLWVNGYTF
TGTGCCAGTTTGTGGGTAAATGGCTACACCTTC
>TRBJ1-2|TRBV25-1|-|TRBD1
CASTGGGGSGYTF
TGTGCCAGCACCGGGGGAGGGGGCAGTGGCTACACCTTC
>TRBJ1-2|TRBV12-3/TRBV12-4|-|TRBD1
CATERDRGVGYTF
TGTGCCACCGAGCGGGACAGGGGAGTCGGCTACACCTTC
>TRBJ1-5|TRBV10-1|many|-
CASSENRDQPQHF
TGCGCCAGCAGTGAGAACAGGGATCAGCCCCAGCATTTT
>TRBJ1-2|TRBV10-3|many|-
CAISRTGTYGYTF
TGTGCCATCAGTAGGACTGGAACCTATGGCTACACCTTC
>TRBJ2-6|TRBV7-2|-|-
CASRAPGAGANVLTF
TGTGCCAGCAGAGCCCCGGGGGCCGGGGCCAACGTCCTGACTTTC
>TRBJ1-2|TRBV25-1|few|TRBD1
CASSGSGQANYGYTF
TGTGCCAGCAGCGGCAGTGGACAGGCTAACTATGGCTACACCTTC
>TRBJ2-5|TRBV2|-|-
CASKKEPGGGGETQYF
TGTGCCAGCAAGAAAGAGCCTGGGGGGGGGGGCGAGACCCAGTACTTC
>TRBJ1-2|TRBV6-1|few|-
CASTQDYGYTF
TGTGCCAGCACTCAGGACTATGGCTACACCTTC
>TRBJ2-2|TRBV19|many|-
CASSIATGELFF
TGTGCCAGTAGTATTGCCACCGGGGAGCTGTTTTTT
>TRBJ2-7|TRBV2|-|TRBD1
CASNGQGWYEQYF
TGTGCCAGCAACGGACAGGGCTGGTACGAGCAGTACTTC
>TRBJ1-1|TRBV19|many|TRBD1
CASSDRAFTEAFF
TGTGCCAGTAGTGACAGGGCCTTCACTGAAGCTTTCTTT
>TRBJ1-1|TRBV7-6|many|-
CASSSKLRDVGTEAFF
TGTGCCAGCAGCTCAAAGCTCCGGGACGTCGGCACTGAAGCTTTCTTT
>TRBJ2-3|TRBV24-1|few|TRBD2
CATSDRLAGWTDTQYF
TGTGCCACCAGTGATAGACTAGCGGGATGGACAGATACGCAGTATTTT
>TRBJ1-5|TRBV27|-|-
CASSPSGQPQHF
TGTGCCAGCAGTCCCTCCGGGCAGCCCCAGCATTTT
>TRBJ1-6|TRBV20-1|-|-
CSARDSRQESLGF
TGCAGTGCTAGAGATTCACGACAAGAGTCCCTCGGCTTT
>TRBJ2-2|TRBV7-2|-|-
CASSLGFSPDRGTGELFF
TGTGCCAGCAGCTTAGGATTCTCACCCGATAGGGGTACCGGGGAGCTGTTTTTT
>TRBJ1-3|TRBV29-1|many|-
CSVDGGDSGNTIYF
TGCAGCGTGGATGGGGGTGACTCTGGAAACACCATATATTTT
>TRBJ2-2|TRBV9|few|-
CASSVATRNTGELFF
TGTGCCAGCAGCGTAGCTACGCGGAACACCGGGGAGCTGTTTTTT
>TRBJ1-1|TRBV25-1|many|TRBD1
CASMTGGLRAEAFF
TGTGCCAGCATGACAGGGGGCTTAAGGGCTGAAGCTTTCTTT
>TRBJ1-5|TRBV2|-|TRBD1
CASNGQGGDQPQHF
TGTGCCAGCAACGGACAGGGTGGGGATCAGCCCCAGCATTTT
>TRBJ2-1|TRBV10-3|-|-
CAISESRGGVEQFF
TGTGCCATCAGTGAGTCGAGGGGGGGAGTTGAGCAGTTCTTC
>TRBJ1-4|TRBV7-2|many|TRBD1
CASSGDRPNEKLFF
TGTGCCAGCAGCGGGGACAGACCTAATGAAAAACTGTTTTTT
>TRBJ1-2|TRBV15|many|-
CATSISRKPPLGDGYTF
TGTGCCACCAGCATCAGCAGGAAGCCCCCATTAGGAGATGGCTACACCTTC
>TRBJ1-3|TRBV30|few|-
CAWSVSVNTIYF
TGTGCCTGGAGTGTATCGGTAAACACCATATATTTT
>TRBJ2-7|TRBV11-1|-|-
CASSVEPGHSYEQYF
TGTGCCAGCAGCGTCGAACCGGGCCACTCCTACGAGCAGTACTTC
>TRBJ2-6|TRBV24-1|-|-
CATSKHMVGGANVLTF
TGTGCCACCAGTAAGCATATGGTGGGTGGGGCCAACGTCCTGACTTTC
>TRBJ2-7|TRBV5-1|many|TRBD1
CASSRGQGISSYEQYF
TGCGCCAGCAGCCGGGGACAGGGGATTTCCTCCTACGAGCAGTACTTC
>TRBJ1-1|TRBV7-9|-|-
CARSLTGEAFF
TGTGCCAGGAGCCTAACAGGTGAAGCTTTCTTT
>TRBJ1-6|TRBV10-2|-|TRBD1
CASSADRDNSPLHF
TGCGCCAGCAGCGCGGACAGGGATAATTCACCCCTCCACTTT
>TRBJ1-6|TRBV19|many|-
CASGLSGIGSPLHF
TGTGCCAGTGGACTCTCGGGTATCGGTTCACCCCTCCACTTT
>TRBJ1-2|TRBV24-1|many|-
CATSGGINYGYTF
TGTGCCACCAGTGGCGGTATCAACTATGGCTACACCTTC
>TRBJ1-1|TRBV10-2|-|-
CARSGGGSTEAFF
TGTGCTAGATCCGGGGGGGGGAGCACTGAAGCTTTCTTT
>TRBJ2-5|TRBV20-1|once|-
CSASMDTTKQGMKTQYF
TGCAGTGCTAGCATGGATACCACAAAACAGGGAATGAAGACCCAGTACTTC
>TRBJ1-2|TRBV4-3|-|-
CASSQILDTTYGYTF
TGCGCCAGCAGCCAAATCCTGGACACCACCTATGGCTACACCTTC
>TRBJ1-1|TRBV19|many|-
CATSETGNTEAFF
TGTGCCACCTCAGAAACAGGGAACACTGAAGCTTTCTTT
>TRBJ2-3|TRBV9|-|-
CASSSGPSAGVHF
TGTGCCAGCAGCTCGGGACCCAGTGCCGGTGTACATTTT
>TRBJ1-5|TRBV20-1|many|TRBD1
CSARRDRDQPQHF
TGCAGTGCTAGGCGGGACAGGGATCAGCCCCAGCATTTT
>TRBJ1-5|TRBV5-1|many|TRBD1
CASSDGTGGNQPQHF
TGTGCCAGCAGTGATGGGACAGGGGGCAATCAGCCCCAGCATTTT
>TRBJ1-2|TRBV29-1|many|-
CSVEVGGRSYGYTF
TGCAGCGTTGAAGTGGGGGGGCGCAGCTATGGCTACACCTTC
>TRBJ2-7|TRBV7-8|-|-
CASSFGRSFLYEQYF
TGTGCCAGCAGCTTTGGCAGGTCGTTTCTCTACGAGCAGTACTTC
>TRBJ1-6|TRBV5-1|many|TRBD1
CASSITGQENSPLHF
TGCGCCAGCAGCATAACGGGACAGGAGAATTCACCCCTCCACTTT
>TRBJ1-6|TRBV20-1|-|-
CSARDRADYNSPLHF
TGCAGTGCTAGAGATCGGGCGGATTATAATTCACCCCTCCACTTT